Each of the 6 T cell receptor beta chains below was sequenced from the same sample in a study of beta chain features in type 1 diabetes. The authors reverse transcribed all of the isolated RNA, so sequencing captured expressed TCRB transcripts. Measured with immunoSEQ multiplex PCR; TCRdb has only the in-frame clones, and not every one. The table records 200,000 to 250,000 clones, roughly 11% of them present only once. The sample consisted of central memory CD4+ T cells from blood. All receptors come from a man between 18 and 35 years old in good health.

This clone showed up just a few times. The chain uses TRBV15 and TRBJ2-7; 13 bases line up with TRBD2. Unmatched junction bases numbered 7, after V lost 0 bases and J lost 2 bases. Germline V gene sequence: CDR1 LNHNV, CDR2 YYDKDF (reference sequence). The CDR3 totals 18 residues. In DNA, the CDR3 is TGTGCCACCAGCAGAGATCGACTAGCGGGAGGACTCACCTACGAGCAGTACTTC. It translates to CATSRDRLAGGLTYEQYF.

In this sample, this clone turned up many times. The V call is TRBV18, the J call TRBJ2-6; no reliable D call. The CDR3 has 15 residues. Trimming shortened V by 2 bases and J by 0 bases, and 5 bases separated the two germline ends. In germline, CDR1 is KGHSH, CDR2 LQKENI. The CDR3 DNA follows: TGTGCCAGCTCACCATTGGTCTCTGGGGCCAACGTCCTGACTTTC. It yields the protein CASSPLVSGANVLTF. Filled out from reference TRBV18 and TRBJ2-6, the complete variable domain reads NAGVMQNPRHLVRRRGQEARLRCSPMKGHSHVYWYRQLPEEGLKFMVYLQKENIIDESGMPKERFSAEFPKEGPSILRIQQVVRGDSAAYFCASSPLVSGANVLTFGAGSRLTVL.

This clone was observed many times. The chain joins TRBV10-3 to TRBJ2-6; 8 bases agree with TRBD2. CDR1 is ENHRY, CDR2 SYGVKD, per germline. The CDR3 consists of 16 residues. The V gene end was trimmed by 3 bases and the J gene end by 0 bases; junction bases not matched to a gene: 1. CDR3 bases: TGTGCCATCAGTGATGGGACTAGCTCTGGGGCCAACGTCCTGACTTTC. This encodes CAISDGTSSGANVLTF.

The chain is built from TRBV9 and TRBJ2-4; D gene ambiguous. The CDR3 totals 14 residues. Per germline, CDR1 SGDLS and CDR2 YYNGEE. Deletions cut 0 bases from V and 5 bases from J, with 9 bases between. CDR3 residues: CASSVEPGQNIQYF. The CDR3 DNA sequence: TGTGCCAGCAGCGTAGAACCCGGCCAAAACATTCAGTACTTC.

The J gene is TRBJ1-1, the V gene TRBV7-2; D might be TRBD1 (6 bases). V lost 0 bases, J lost 6 bases, and 17 bases lay in between. This CDR3 contains 16 residues. The germline gives CDR1 SGHTA, CDR2 FQGNSA. This CDR3 reads CASSLASRARGAEAFF. The CDR3 DNA is TGTGCCAGCAGCTTAGCCAGTCGAGCCAGGGGCGCTGAAGCTTTCTTT.

As for this clone: The same CDR3 arises from other DNA sequences in this sample as well. The rearrangement links TRBV11-2 to TRBJ2-3; no clear D gene. CDR1 is SGHAT and CDR2 is FQNNGV in the germline V gene. Trimming shortened V by 3 bases and J by 1 base, and 2 bases separated the two germline ends. The CDR3 sequence is 12 residues long. CDR3 nucleotide sequence: TGTGCCAGCAGCTTCGGCACAGATACGCAGTATTTT. Its translation is CASSFGTDTQYF.